This T cell receptor (beta chain) was profiled in a study of shared clonotypes between healthy human individuals (dated by TCRdb to the early 2020s). Context from the whole study: Three men and a couple of women, aged 18 to 49 years, made up the cohort. To increase sequencing depth and limit assay-specific biases, TCR repertoire library preparation and sequencing were carried out by different laboratories using diverse techniques. Leukapheresis yielded between about 0.94 and 9 billion PBMCs per donor. For each donor, three plates each were used for CD4 naive and CD4 memory, two plates were used for CD8 naive, and one plate was used for CD8 memory. Blood TCR repertoires of about five healthy adults were deeply sequenced to estimate repertoire size and the extent of clonotype sharing between individuals.

Worth noting for this clone: Its target antigen remains unknown. There are no base qualities to consult, and no much larger clone falls within one base.

Donors were healthy HIV-negative adults with no recently reported acute infections or vaccinations. All donors were Caucasian adults living in Nashville, Tennessee, USA. CD4+ T cells were enriched through magnetic negative selection, after which naive cells were positively selected on CD45RA and the remaining negative fraction served as the memory subset. After blood collection by leukapheresis, PBMCs were isolated using Ficoll-Histopaque density gradient centrifugation and then cryopreserved in the vapor phase of liquid nitrogen. Analytical flow cytometry was used to check the purity and quantity of each magnetically sorted T cell population. Each sorted fraction had its genomic DNA isolated and then quantified by UV absorbance on a Nanodrop 2000c. Using the deep immunoSEQ assay, TCR CDR3 regions were amplified from genomic DNA by multiplex PCR. Genomic DNA extracted from each cell subset was distributed evenly over all wells of several immunoSEQ 96-well plates, and each plate served as one replicate. For sorted subsets, each replicate PCR was loaded with roughly 200 ng genomic DNA, equivalent to some 31,000 T cell genomes. The purified libraries were quantified using a Qubit 3.0 fluorometer, sized with a Bioanalyzer 2100, and then quantified again using the KAPA Library Quantification kit. A separate single-read 150-cycle Illumina NextSeq 550 flow cell was used to sequence each immunoSEQ 96-well plate. Per the original workflow: The immunoSEQ output contained only junctional sequences without quality scores, so filtering could not match that applied to full-length reads. To assign V/J genes and CDR3, sequences were annotated using PyIR, a Python wrapper for IgBLAST v1.9, with IMGT germline references. Reads were filtered out if the reads had weak V/J assignments (E-value above 1e-6), no CDR3, stop codons, out-of-frame junctions, or ambiguous translated residues. V3J clonotypes were defined as sequences sharing the same inferred V gene, J gene, and CDR3 amino acid sequence. Percentage overlap between repertoires was calculated by dividing the number of shared unique clonotypes by the size of the smaller repertoire. Richness of each repertoire was evaluated using RTK rarefaction, the Chao1 estimator, and Recon v2.1 estimates of unobserved clonotypes. OLGA was used to compute generation probabilities for all TCRbeta clonotypes that the gDNA method yielded from a handful of donors. TCRdb took over this immuneACCESS table, retaining in-frame rearrangements with V and J assigned. Such tables are incomplete; in checked studies, under half of the missing clones stem from an unresolved V gene, and the remainder is unexplained. That table is the source of V, J and clone size, and D and trimming were worked out from the DNA. For this sample the table gives approximately 1.5 million clones, of which 95% to 99% were detected only once. 0.4% to 0.45% of the sample lies in the top ten.

V was cut back by 3 bases and J by 2 bases, leaving a gap of 5 bases between them. CDR1 is given as LGHNT and CDR2 as FRNRAP, both from the germline V gene. From its cysteine to its phenylalanine, the CDR3 spans 12 amino acids. The sequence is cut down to CDR3 DNA, 36 bases in frame from base 1. Paper-wide results and their limitations: Sampling was restricted to blood, and TCR repertoires in tissues likely differ from the TCR repertoires found in blood. Rarefaction of sorted-subset datasets indicated incomplete sequencing despite the large sequencing depth. Clonotypes shared by all four sorted-subset donors showed higher generation probabilities than non-shared clonotypes. Pairwise subsampling led to the expectation that sequencing depth would affect the degree of clonotype sharing among donors. When a handful of donors were compared, the shared fraction of clonotypes was about 5.2% for naive CD4, less than 4% for naive CD8, 2% to 2.5% for memory CD4, and 0.35% to 0.4% for memory CD8. Naive subsets generally had larger estimated clonotype richness than memory subsets. Because the study included a small number of donors, the genetic and exposure-history diversity represented was limited.

This sequence was found in a man aged 30 to 39 in good health. The chain couples TRBV12-5 to TRBJ2-7; the D gene identity is not certain. Input material: naive CD4+ T cells sorted from blood. Explained via the paper, the cell subset or site label denotes: CD45RA+ positively selected. The bases are TGTGCTAGTGGTTTTTCACCCTACGAGCAGTACTTC. Its protein product is CASGFSPYEQYF.